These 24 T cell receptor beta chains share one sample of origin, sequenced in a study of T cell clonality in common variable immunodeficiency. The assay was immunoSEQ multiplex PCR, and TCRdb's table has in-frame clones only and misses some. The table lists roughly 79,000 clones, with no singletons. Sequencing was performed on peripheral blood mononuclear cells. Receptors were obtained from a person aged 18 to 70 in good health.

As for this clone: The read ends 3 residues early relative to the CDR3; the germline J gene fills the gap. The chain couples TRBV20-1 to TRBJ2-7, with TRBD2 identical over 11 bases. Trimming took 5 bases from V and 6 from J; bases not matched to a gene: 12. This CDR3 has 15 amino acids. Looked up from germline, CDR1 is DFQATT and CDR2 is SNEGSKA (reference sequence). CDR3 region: CSAPKSSGRSFEQYF. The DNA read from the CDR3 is TGCAGTGCTCCTAAATCTAGCGGGAGGTCTTTCGAG.

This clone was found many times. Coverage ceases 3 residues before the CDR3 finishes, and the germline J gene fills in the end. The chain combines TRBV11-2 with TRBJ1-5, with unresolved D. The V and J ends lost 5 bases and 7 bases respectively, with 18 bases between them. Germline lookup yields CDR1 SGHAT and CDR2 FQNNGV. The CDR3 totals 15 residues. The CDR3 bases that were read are TGTGCCAGCAGCCTATTCGGTCGGGGTAACCAGCCC. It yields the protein CASSLFGRGNQP. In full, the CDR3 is CASSLFGRGNQPQHF.

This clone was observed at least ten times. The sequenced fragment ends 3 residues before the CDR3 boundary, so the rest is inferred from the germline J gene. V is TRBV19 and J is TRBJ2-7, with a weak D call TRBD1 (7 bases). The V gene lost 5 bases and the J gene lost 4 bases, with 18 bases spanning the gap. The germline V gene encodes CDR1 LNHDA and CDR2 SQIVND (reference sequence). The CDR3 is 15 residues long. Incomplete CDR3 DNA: TGTGCCAGTAGTCTACGCGGAGGGGGCGGGTACGAG. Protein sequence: CASSLRGGGGYE. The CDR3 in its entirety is CASSLRGGGGYEQYF.

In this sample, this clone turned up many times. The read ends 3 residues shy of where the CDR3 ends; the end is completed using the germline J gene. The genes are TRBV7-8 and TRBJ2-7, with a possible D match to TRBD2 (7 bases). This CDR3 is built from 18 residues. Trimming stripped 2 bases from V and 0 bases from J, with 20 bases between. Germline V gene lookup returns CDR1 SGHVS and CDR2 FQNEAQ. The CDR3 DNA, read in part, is TGTGCCAGCAGCTTATGGACTAGGGGGGAACAAAGCTCCTACGAG. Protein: CASSLWTRGEQSSYE. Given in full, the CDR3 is CASSLWTRGEQSSYEQYF.

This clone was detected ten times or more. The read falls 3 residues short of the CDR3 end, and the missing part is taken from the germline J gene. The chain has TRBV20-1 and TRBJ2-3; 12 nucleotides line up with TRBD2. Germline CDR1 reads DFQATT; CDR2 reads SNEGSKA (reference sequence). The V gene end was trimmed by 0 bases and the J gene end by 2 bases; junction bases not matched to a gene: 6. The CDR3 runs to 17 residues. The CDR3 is CSAREEGTSGYTDTQYF. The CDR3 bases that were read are TGCAGTGCTAGAGAGGAGGGGACTAGCGGGTACACAGATACG.

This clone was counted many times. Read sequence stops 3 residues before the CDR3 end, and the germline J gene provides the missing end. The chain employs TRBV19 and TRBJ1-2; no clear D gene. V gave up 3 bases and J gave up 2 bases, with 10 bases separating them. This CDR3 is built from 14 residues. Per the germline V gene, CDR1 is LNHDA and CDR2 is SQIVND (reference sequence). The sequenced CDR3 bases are TGTGCCAGTAGTATTGCGGTGTCCAACTATGGC. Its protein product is CASSIAVSNYG. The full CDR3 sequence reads CASSIAVSNYGYTF.

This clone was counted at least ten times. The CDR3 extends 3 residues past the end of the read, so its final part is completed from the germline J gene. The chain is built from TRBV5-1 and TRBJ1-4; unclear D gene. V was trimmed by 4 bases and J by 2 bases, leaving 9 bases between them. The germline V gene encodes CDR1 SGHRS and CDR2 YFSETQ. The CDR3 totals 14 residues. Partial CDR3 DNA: TGCGCCAGCAGCAGAGGTGGCACTAATGAAAAA. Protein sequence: CASSRGGTNEK. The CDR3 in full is CASSRGGTNEKLFF.

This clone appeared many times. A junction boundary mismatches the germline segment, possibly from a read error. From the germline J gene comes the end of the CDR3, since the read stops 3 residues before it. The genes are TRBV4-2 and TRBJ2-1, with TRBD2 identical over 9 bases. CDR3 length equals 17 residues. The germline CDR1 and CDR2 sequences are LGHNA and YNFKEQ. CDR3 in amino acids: CASSQKGGIAGVNEQFF. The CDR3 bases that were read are TGCGCCAGCAGCCAAAAAGGTGGAATAGCGGGAGTCAATGAG.

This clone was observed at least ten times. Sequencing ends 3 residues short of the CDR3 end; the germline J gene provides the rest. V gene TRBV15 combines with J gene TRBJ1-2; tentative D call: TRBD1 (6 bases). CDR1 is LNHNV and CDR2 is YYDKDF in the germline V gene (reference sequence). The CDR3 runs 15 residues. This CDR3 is CATSRSLADRSGYTF. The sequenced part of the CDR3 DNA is TGTGCCACCAGCAGATCCCTTGCGGACAGAAGCGGC.

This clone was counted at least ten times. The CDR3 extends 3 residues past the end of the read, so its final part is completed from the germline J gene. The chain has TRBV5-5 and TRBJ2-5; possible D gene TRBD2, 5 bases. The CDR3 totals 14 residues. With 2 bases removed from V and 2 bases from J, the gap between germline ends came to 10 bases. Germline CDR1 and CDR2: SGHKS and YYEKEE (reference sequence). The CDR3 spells CASSFRGLQETQYF. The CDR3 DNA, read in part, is TGTGCCAGCAGCTTCCGAGGGCTTCAAGAGACC.

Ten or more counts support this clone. CDR3 DNA (partial): TGTGCCAGCAGCGAGGGACACAGCACAGATACG. Translated, it gives CASSEGHSTDT. From start to end, the CDR3 is CASSEGHSTDTQYF. V and J are TRBV7-3 and TRBJ2-3, with TRBD1 as a possible D gene (6 bases). The CDR3 is cut off 3 residues early in the read; its end comes from the germline J gene. Germline V gives CDR1 SGHTA, CDR2 FQGTGA. CDR3 length equals 14 residues. V shed 5 bases and J shed 0 bases, with 9 bases lying between them.

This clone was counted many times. The CDR3 loop reads CASSLLENEQFF. CDR3 DNA, as far as it was read: TGTGCCAGCAGCTTACTAGAGAATGAG. This chain links TRBV7-2 with TRBJ2-1, with no clear D. The sequenced fragment ends 3 residues before the CDR3 boundary, so the rest is inferred from the germline J gene. Germline CDR1 and CDR2: SGHTA and FQGNSA. CDR3 size: 12 residues. Trimming cost V 2 bases and J 7 bases, with 6 bases left between them.

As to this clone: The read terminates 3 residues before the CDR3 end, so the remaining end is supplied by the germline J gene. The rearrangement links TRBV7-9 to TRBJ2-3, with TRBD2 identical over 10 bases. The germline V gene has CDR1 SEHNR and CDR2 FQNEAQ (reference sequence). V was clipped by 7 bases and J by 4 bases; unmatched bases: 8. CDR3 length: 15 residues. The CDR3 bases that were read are TGTGCCAGCACTCCTTTAGCGGGAGGACCAGATACG. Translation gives CASTPLAGGPDT. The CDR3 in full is CASTPLAGGPDTQYF.

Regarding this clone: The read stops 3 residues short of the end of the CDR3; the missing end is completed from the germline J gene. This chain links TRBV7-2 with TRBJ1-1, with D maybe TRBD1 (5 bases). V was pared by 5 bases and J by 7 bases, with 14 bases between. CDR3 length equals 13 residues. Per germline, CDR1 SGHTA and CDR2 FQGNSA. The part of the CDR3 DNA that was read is TGTGCCAGCAGCCTTCAGGGTAGTGGTGAA. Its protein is CASSLQGSGE. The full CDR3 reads CASSLQGSGEAFF.

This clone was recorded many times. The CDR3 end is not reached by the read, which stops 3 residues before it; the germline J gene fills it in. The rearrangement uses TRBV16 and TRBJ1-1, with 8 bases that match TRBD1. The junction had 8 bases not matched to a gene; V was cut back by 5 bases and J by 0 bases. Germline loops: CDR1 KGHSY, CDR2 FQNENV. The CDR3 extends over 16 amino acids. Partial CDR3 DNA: TGTGCCAGCAGCTTTGGACAGGGAGGGATGAACACTGAA. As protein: CASSFGQGGMNTE. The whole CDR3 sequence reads CASSFGQGGMNTEAFF.

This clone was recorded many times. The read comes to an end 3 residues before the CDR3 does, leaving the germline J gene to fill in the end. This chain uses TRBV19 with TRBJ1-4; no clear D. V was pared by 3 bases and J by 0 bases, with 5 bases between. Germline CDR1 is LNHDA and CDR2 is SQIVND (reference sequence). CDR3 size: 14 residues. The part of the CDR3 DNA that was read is TGTGCCAGTAGTATGAGCACAACTAATGAAAAA. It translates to CASSMSTTNEK. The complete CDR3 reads CASSMSTTNEKLFF.

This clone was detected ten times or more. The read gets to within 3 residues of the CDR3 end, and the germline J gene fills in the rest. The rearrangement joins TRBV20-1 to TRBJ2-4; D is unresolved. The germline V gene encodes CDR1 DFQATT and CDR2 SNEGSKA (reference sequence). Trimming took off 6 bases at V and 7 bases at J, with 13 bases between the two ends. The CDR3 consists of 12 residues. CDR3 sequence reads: CSAPGRVNIQYF. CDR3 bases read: TGCAGTGCCCCCGGTAGGGTGAACATT.

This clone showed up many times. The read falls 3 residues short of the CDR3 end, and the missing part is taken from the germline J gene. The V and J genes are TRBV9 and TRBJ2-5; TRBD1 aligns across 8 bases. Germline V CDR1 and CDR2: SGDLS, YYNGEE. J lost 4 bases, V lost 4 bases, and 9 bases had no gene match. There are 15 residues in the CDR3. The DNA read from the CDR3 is TGTGCCAGCAGCCCCGGGGACAGGACTGTAGAGACC. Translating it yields CASSPGDRTVET. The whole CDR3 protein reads CASSPGDRTVETQYF. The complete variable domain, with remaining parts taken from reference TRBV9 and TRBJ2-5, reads DSGVTQTPKHLITATGQRVTLRCSPRSGDLSVYWYQQSLDQGLQFLIQYYNGEERAKGNILERFSAQQFPDLHSELNLSSLELGDSALYFCASSPGDRTVETQYFGPGTRLLVL.

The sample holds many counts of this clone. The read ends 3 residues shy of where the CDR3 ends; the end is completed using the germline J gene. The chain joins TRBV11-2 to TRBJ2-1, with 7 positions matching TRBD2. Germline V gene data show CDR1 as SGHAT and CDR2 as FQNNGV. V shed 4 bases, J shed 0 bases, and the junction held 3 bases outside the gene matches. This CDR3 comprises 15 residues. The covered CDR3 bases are TGTGCCAGCAGCTCCCAGCGGGGCTCCTACAATGAG. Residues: CASSSQRGSYNE. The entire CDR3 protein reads CASSSQRGSYNEQFF.

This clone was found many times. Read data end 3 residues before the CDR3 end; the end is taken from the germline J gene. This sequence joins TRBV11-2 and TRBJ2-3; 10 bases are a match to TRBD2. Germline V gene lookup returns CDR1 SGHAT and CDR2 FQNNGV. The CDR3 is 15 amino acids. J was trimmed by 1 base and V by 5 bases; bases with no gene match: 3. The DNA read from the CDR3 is TGTGCCAGCAGCCCCGGGACTAGCGGCACAGATACG. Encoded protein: CASSPGTSGTDT. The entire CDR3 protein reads CASSPGTSGTDTQYF.

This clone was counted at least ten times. The CDR3 sequence is CASSSDRGGGSYNEQFF. CDR3 DNA (partial): TGTGCCAGCAGTTCCGACAGGGGGGGAGGGTCCTACAATGAG. J is TRBJ2-1 and V is TRBV6-2 or TRBV6-3; 9 bases agree with TRBD1. The DNA ends 3 residues before the CDR3 does, and the rest of the CDR3 is filled in from the germline J gene. This CDR3 region has 17 residues. Trimming cost V 4 bases and J 1 base; bases outside gene matches: 8. The germline V gene encodes CDR1 MNHEY and CDR2 SVGEGT.

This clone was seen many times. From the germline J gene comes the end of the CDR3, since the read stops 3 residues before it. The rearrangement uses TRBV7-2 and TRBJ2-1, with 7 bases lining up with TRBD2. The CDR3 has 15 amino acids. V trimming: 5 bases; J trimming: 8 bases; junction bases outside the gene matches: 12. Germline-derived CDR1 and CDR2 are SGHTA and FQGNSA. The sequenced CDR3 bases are TGTGCCAGCAGCCCCCCGACTAGCAGGGAGGATGAG. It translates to CASSPPTSREDE. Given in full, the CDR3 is CASSPPTSREDEQFF.

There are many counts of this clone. The sequenced CDR3 bases are TGTGCCAGCAGTGAGATAAGGGGGACAGGGTTTTACGAG. Translated, it gives CASSEIRGTGFYE. The full CDR3 reads CASSEIRGTGFYEQYF. The chain employs TRBV2 and TRBJ2-7; 9 nucleotides agree with TRBD1. The read falls 3 residues short of the CDR3 end, and the missing part is taken from the germline J gene. CDR3 size: 16 residues. Trimming cost V 3 bases and J 4 bases; bases outside gene matches: 10. The germline V gene has CDR1 SNHLY and CDR2 FYNNEI.

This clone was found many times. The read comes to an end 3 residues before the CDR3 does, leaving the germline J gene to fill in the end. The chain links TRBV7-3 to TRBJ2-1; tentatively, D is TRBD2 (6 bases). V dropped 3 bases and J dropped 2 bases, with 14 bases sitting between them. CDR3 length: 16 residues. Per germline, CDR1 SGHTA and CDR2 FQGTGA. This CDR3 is CASSFDGRGAYNEQFF. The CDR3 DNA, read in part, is TGTGCCAGCAGCTTTGACGGGAGAGGGGCCTACAATGAG. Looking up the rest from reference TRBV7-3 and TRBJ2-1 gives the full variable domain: GAGVSQTPSNKVTEKGKYVELRCDPISGHTALYWYRQSLGQGPEFLIYFQGTGAADDSGLPNDRFFAVRPEGSVSTLKIQRTERGDSAVYLCASSFDGRGAYNEQFFGPGTRLTVL.